This TCR beta chain stems from a study of tumor-infiltrating lymphocytes in primary liver carcinoma. From about 0.5 ug of total RNA, TCR beta-specific cDNA was reverse-transcribed using a constant-region primer. For TCR beta, libraries were produced by three nested multiplex PCR rounds using slightly modified ARM-PCR. The first two PCR rounds, around 10 cycles each, used TRBV1-TRBV30 forward primers and a C-beta reverse primer. One entry per CDR3 protein results from TCRdb running MiXCR on the multiplex PCR reads. This sample has fewer than 200,000 distinct CDR3 sequences, with around four fifths found just once. Unsorted bulk tissue, about 18-31 mg of it, served as the source for co-extraction of RNA and DNA. Patients showed chronic HBV infection and an absence of prior treatment. Note on this clonotype: This clone may be a read error of a much larger clone one base away.

The CDR3 sequence is 13 residues long. Germline CDR1 is MDHEN and CDR2 is SYDVKM. The V segment lost 5 bases and the J segment 8 bases; nucleotides outside the gene matches: 8. Input material: tumor tissue from primary liver carcinoma. The receptor comes from a man between 40 and 49 years old with primary liver carcinoma and hepatitis B virus infection. The chain couples TRBV28 to TRBJ1-1; the match to TRBD1 covers 7 bases. CDR3 DNA sequence: TGTGCCAGCAGTGAACAGGGGCGGGAAGAAGCTTTCTTT. This sequence encodes CASSEQGREEAFF.